Sequencing of this T cell receptor beta chain was carried out in a study of OX40 agonist ivuxolimab in advanced cancers. In terms of the full investigation: Ivuxolimab, which targeted the costimulatory receptor OX40 (CD134), was an agonistic, fully human IgG2 monoclonal antibody. Intravenous ivuxolimab was administered to patients every 2 weeks at six dose levels: 0.01, 0.1, 0.3, 1.5, 3 and 10 mg/kg. Patients were allowed to have had prior anti-PD-1, anti-PD-L1 or anti-CTLA-4 therapy, and approximately 40% of the dose-escalation patients had previously received checkpoint inhibitors. Partial responses occurred in three dose-escalation patients: two with cutaneous melanoma and one with hepatocellular carcinoma. The paper covers the monotherapy dose-escalation part of the phase I ivuxolimab trial, which included N = 52 patients. Among the 50 to 55 dose-escalation patients, approximately 20 had hepatocellular carcinoma, 15 or so melanoma, 9 renal cell carcinoma and 9 head and neck cancer. In the dose-escalation cohort, over 65% of patients were male, and the mean age was approximately 60 years, with a range of 23 to 79. Peripheral TCRbeta sequencing was intended to test whether TCR sequence diversity was altered and clonal T-cell expansion was caused by ivuxolimab. General conclusions and limits of the study: Low levels of normalized T-cell clonal expansion were also seen in some patients who did not respond. Which antigens the clonally expanded peripheral T cells were specific for was not determined. In partial responders in the 0.1-3.0 mg/kg groups, normalized peripheral clonal expansion was found to be among the lowest, especially among CD8+ T cells. Clonal expansion of both CD4+ and CD8+ blood T cells was observed from baseline to week 6 at doses 0.1 to 3.0 mg/kg. On average, CD8+ T cells showed more expanded clones than CD4+ T cells after ivuxolimab.

A word on this clone: Its cognate antigen has yet to be identified. The sample holds no much larger clone one base away, and base qualities are not on file.

For sequencing of the TCRbeta CDR3 region, genomic DNA was extracted from the sorted cells. The immunoSEQ Assay was used to sequence the TCRbeta CDR3 regions. The table comes from immuneACCESS by way of TCRdb, which keeps in-frame sequences with V and J called. Part of the clones is missing from these tables; in studies checked, under half for an unresolved V gene and the rest for unknown reasons. The sample table records some 64,000 clones; 75% to 85% of these occur just once. Jointly, the top ten make up approximately 0.64% of the sample. The trial excluded patients who had a history of autoimmune disease or were on systemic immunosuppression. Peripheral blood for TCR sequencing was drawn from every dose cohort at baseline, at cycle 4 day 1 and at cycle 7 day 1. Samples came from an open-label, multicenter, first-in-human phase I dose-escalation trial of ivuxolimab. Adults with locally advanced or metastatic head and neck squamous cell, hepatocellular, melanoma or renal cell carcinoma were enrolled in the trial. Before TCR sequencing, CD4+ T cells and CD8+ T cells from peripheral blood were sorted into separate populations.

The junction carries 7 bases between V and J, which are trimmed by 5 bases and 8 bases respectively. Counted from cysteine to phenylalanine, this CDR3 has 11 amino acids. CDR3 DNA is the only sequence kept; it has 33 bases, read in frame from the first base. From the germline V gene, CDR1 is SGHRS and CDR2 is YFSETQ. The TCR sequence derives from an adult with an advanced solid tumor such as melanoma, head and neck, liver or kidney cancer. Sequences were derived from CD4+ or CD8+ T cells sorted from blood, sampled in a trial of the OX40 agonist ivuxolimab. The chain was built from TRBV5-1 and TRBJ2-2, with an unclear D gene assignment. The sequence in DNA is TGCGCCAGCAGGGTTAATGGGGAGCTGTTTTTT. This yields the protein CASRVNGELFF.